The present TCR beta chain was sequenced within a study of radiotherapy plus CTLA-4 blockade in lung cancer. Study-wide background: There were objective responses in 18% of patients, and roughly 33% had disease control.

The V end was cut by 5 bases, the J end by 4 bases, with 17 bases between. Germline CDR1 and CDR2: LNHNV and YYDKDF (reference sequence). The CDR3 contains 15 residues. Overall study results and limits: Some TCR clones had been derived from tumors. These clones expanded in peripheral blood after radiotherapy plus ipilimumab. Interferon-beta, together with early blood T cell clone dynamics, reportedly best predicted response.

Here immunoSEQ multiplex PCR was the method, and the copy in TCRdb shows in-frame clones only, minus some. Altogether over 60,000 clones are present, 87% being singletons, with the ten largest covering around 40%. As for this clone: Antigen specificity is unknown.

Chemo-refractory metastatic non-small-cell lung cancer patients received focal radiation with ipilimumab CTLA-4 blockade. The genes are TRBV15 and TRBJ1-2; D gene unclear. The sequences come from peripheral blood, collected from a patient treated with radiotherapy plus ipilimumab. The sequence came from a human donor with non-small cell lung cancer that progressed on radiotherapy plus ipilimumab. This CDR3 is CATSSDVGPLYGYTF. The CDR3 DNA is TGTGCCACCAGCTCGGACGTGGGCCCTCTCTATGGCTACACCTTC.